The clone carrying this T cell receptor beta chain was counted only a few times. This sample was taken from a study of early T cells in non-severe SARS-CoV-2 infection. The CDR3 runs to 16 residues. V was pared by 1 base and J by 7 bases, with 19 bases between. Germline V gene lookup returns CDR1 SEHNR and CDR2 FQNEAQ (reference sequence). One entry per CDR3 protein, called by TCRdb with MiXCR from the 5' RACE reads. Of about 110,000 distinct CDR3 sequences in the sample, 12% were seen once. The sequencing sample was made of whole blood. The source of this sequence is an adult who was a healthcare worker with PCR-confirmed SARS-CoV-2 infection or an uninfected control (not recorded which). The V call is TRBV7-9, the J call TRBJ2-5; weak D call: TRBD2 (5 bases). This chain's CDR3 is CASSLVRSATRGTQYF. In nucleotides, the CDR3 is TGTGCCAGCAGCTTAGTACGTAGCGCCACCCGAGGGACCCAGTACTTC.